This TCR beta chain was recorded in a study of T-cell reconstitution after alpha-beta-depleted transplantation in children. Study outcomes and limitations: Alpha-beta T cells present about two months after transplant were reported to originate from several hundred expanded graft clones. It was surviving recipient T cells and thymic progenitors that gave some patients high TCRbeta diversity at day 60. It was newly produced T cells that mostly accounted for T-cell counts and diversity one year after transplant.

This clonotype showed up many times. Antigen: not known. Unique molecular identifiers were built into the TCRbeta library. A single record per CDR3 protein comes from TCRdb applying MiXCR to the PCR reads. The sample lists about 490,000 distinct CDR3 sequences, about 10% occurring once. The V gene lost 7 bases and the J gene lost 1 base, with 16 bases spanning the gap. The CDR3 is made up of 14 amino acids. Germline CDR1 DFQATT, CDR2 SNEGSKA (reference sequence). This TCR derives from a child aged 2-15 years with inherited bone marrow failure, due to receive a stem cell transplant. This sample comprised PBMCs, obtained before TCRalphabeta/CD19-depleted stem cell transplant. The rearrangement uses TRBV20-1 and TRBJ1-1; D perhaps matches TRBD1 (6 bases). CDR3 loop: CSEPPGHRNTEAFF. DNA of the CDR3: TGCAGTGAACCACCGGGACACCGGAACACTGAAGCTTTCTTT.